This T cell receptor beta chain came from a study of CD8 T cells in Susac syndrome (dated by TCRdb to the late 2010s). For the study in its entirety: Among the Susac syndrome patients who were sequenced, clinically active disease was present in roughly six and clinical remission was observed in eight. At the time of blood withdrawal, Susac syndrome patients were either therapy-naive, taking corticosteroids (with some also receiving IVIg), or on IVIg alone. Repertoire sequencing was used to test whether CD8+ T cell activation and differentiation in Susac syndrome was antigen driven. What the research found in general, with its limitations: The TCR sequencing and HLA analysis was acknowledged to have included a relatively small number of individuals. No clonal expansion was detected in the CD4+ T cell repertoire of Susac syndrome patients.

As regards this clonotype: What this receptor recognizes is not known. No much larger clonotype is one base removed from it; base qualities were not supplied.

RNA was extracted using the RNeasy kit, and roughly 0.45 to 1 ug of the RNA was reverse transcribed with random hexamers. The immunoSEQ multiplex PCR assay, covering 54 Vbeta and 13 Jbeta segments, was used to amplify TCR beta CDR3 regions. PCR amplification bias was corrected by using a synthetic template baseline for primer optimization and computational correction. The published analysis was carried out like this. Reads were annotated to V, D and J genes per IMGT and analyzed with immunoSEQ Analyzer, keeping only productive sequences. To calculate clonality, Shannon entropy was normalized by log2 of the number of productive unique sequences and then subtracted from one. For each patient and control, public and private clones were evaluated within the 100 most prevalent clones. Clones were defined as Susac-specific if absent from the healthy and MS cohorts, from more than 900 published viral clones and from other ImmuneACCESS disease sequences. TCRdb's own reprocessing of the public reads used fastp at Q25 and MiXCR and kept productive beta chains. Each entry is one CDR3 protein sequence, shown with its most common DNA and genes. The V and J calls come from TCRdb's annotation, not from the publication. The sample records tens of thousands of distinct CDR3 sequences, 85% to 95% of which are singletons. The ten largest clones take up about 0.3% of the sample.

High-throughput TCR beta sequencing profiled peripheral blood CD8+ and CD4+ T cells from healthy donors, Susac syndrome patients and multiple sclerosis patients. Recently defined diagnostic criteria for definite or probable disease were met by the Susac syndrome patients. Bulk CD8+ and CD4+ T cells were purified by magnetic negative isolation, whereas CD8+ TEMRA cells were enriched by FACS. Blood was drawn into EDTA tubes, processed within 24 hours, and PBMCs were isolated by density gradient centrifugation. PBMCs intended for TCR sequencing were cryopreserved in liquid nitrogen and were subsequently thawed in a 37 degrees C water bath. Purity of sorted or isolated CD4+, CD8+ and CD8+ TEMRA cells was at least 90%. CDR1 and CDR2 are read off the germline V gene as SGHRS and YFSETQ. Inclusive of the bounding cysteine and phenylalanine, the CDR3 is 15 residues long. Only the CDR3 part of the read is kept: 45 bases, read in frame from the first base. V is shortened by 1 base, J by 1 base, and the region joining them spans 12 bases.

This clonotype was sampled from a human donor with Susac syndrome. Sample: CD4+ T cells from PBMCs. The chain links TRBV5-1 with TRBJ2-7, and TRBD1 may be the D gene, going by 6 matching bases. For the CDR3, the sequence is CASSLNGDTSYEQYF. The DNA is as follows: TGCGCCAGCAGCTTGAACGGGGACACATCCTACGAGCAGTACTTC.